One sample yielded the 27 T cell receptor beta chains listed below, sequenced in a study of fetal regulatory T cell absence and autoimmunity. Using immunoSEQ multiplex PCR, the repertoire was profiled, and TCRdb retains in-frame clones only, with some absent. The sample yields 95,000 to 100,000 clones, about two thirds seen once. Input material: pancreas tissue. These receptors came from a male donor with IPEX syndrome.

Note on this clone: At one of its ends the junction is not consistent with the germline gene, which may arise from a read error. The J gene is TRBJ2-1, the V gene TRBV29-1; D possibly corresponds to TRBD2 (5 bases). The CDR3 sequence is 13 residues long. Germline V gene data show CDR1 as SQVTM and CDR2 as ANQGSEA. CDR3 nucleotides: TGCAGCGTGGAAGCACTAGAGCATAATGAGCAGTTCTTC. Its protein product is CSVEALEHNEQFF.

The chain is built from TRBV7-9 and TRBJ2-7; 8 positions agree with TRBD1. The CDR3 runs 17 residues. The germline V gene has CDR1 SEHNR and CDR2 FQNEAQ (reference sequence). Trimming took 0 bases from V and 2 from J; bases not matched to a gene: 9. This chain's CDR3 is CASSLAPAGQAAYEQYF. The CDR3 DNA reads as TGTGCCAGCAGCTTAGCCCCTGCGGGACAGGCGGCCTACGAGCAGTACTTC. Full variable domain (rest looked up from reference TRBV7-9 and TRBJ2-7): DTGVSQNPRHKITKRGQNVTFRCDPISEHNRLYWYRQTLGQGPEFLTYFQNEAQLEKSRLLSDRFSAERPKGSFSTLEIQRTEQGDSAMYLCASSLAPAGQAAYEQYFGPGTRLTVT.

This rearrangement joins TRBV28 to TRBJ1-5; no clear D gene. The CDR3 spans 15 residues. CDR1 is MDHEN and CDR2 is SYDVKM in the germline V gene. The germline V and J ends were trimmed by 3 bases and 1 base, with 10 bases remaining between them. CDR3 in DNA: TGTGCCAGCAGTTTTCGTAGTGTAAGCAATCAGCCCCAGCATTTT. It codes for CASSFRSVSNQPQHF.

The chain couples TRBV5-4 to TRBJ2-1, with 7 bases that match TRBD2. V shed 3 bases and J 10 bases; nucleotides not matched to a gene: 13. In germline, CDR1 is SGHNT, CDR2 YYREEE (reference sequence). This CDR3 has 15 residues. CDR3 residues: CASSYSGPPRGEQFF. In nucleotides, the CDR3 is TGTGCCAGCAGCTATAGCGGGCCCCCACGCGGAGAGCAGTTCTTC. Supplemented by reference TRBV5-4 and TRBJ2-1, the full variable domain reads ETGVTQSPTHLIKTRGQQVTLRCSSQSGHNTVSWYQQALGQGPQFIFQYYREEENGRGNFPPRFSGLQFPNYSSELNVNALELDDSALYLCASSYSGPPRGEQFFGPGTRLTVL.

The gene calls are TRBV5-4 and TRBJ2-5, with 10 bases lining up with TRBD2. Germline-derived CDR1 and CDR2 are SGHNT and YYREEE (reference sequence). The CDR3 runs 14 residues. The junction had 2 bases not matched to a gene; V was cut back by 4 bases and J by 2 bases. In nucleotides, the CDR3 is TGTGCCAGCAGCGTACTAGCGGGGCAAGAGACCCAGTACTTC. It specifies CASSVLAGQETQYF.

The rearrangement joins TRBV15 to TRBJ1-2; TRBD1 is a possible D gene (5 bases). V lost 1 base and J lost 4, with 7 bases in between. The V gene's germline CDR1 is LNHNV and CDR2 YYDKDF (reference sequence). The CDR3 has 13 residues. CDR3 sequence: CATSRVGGYGYTF. The CDR3 nucleotides read TGTGCCACCAGCAGAGTCGGGGGCTATGGCTACACCTTC.

This clone appeared a single time. V and J are TRBV7-8 and TRBJ2-7, with D perhaps matching TRBD1 (6 bases). CDR1 is SGHVS and CDR2 is FQNEAQ in the germline V gene. This CDR3 has 14 residues. V dropped 5 bases and J dropped 0 bases, with 11 bases sitting between them. In DNA, the CDR3 is TGTGCCAGCAGCAACCGGGACACCTCCTACGAGCAGTACTTC. Its translation is CASSNRDTSYEQYF.

The chain couples TRBV5-7 to TRBJ1-2, with 8 bases aligning to TRBD1. TRBV5-7 is flagged as an ORF with uncertain function. V was pared by 5 bases and J by 2 bases, with 8 bases of the junction left unmatched. CDR3 length equals 15 residues. The CDR3 loop reads CASRRGQGRNYGYTF. CDR3 in DNA: TGTGCCAGCAGACGCGGACAGGGTAGAAACTATGGCTACACCTTC.

The J gene is TRBJ2-7, the V gene TRBV18; D uncertain. Germline lookup yields CDR1 KGHSH and CDR2 LQKENI. The CDR3 runs 13 residues. Trimming stripped 5 bases from V and 0 bases from J, with 8 bases between. As DNA, the CDR3 is TGTGCCAGCTCAAAGACAAACTCCTACGAGCAGTACTTC. It encodes CASSKTNSYEQYF.

A remark on this clone: The sample carries other DNA sequences with the same CDR3. For the CDR3, the DNA is TGCGCCAGCAGCCGACTAGCGGGGGGCACAGATACGCAGTATTTT. Residues: CASSRLAGGTDTQYF. The V call is TRBV4-1, the J call TRBJ2-3, with 12 positions matching TRBD2. V dropped 4 bases and J dropped 1; count of bases not matched to a gene: 0. The CDR3 totals 15 residues. Germline V gene lookup returns CDR1 MGHRA and CDR2 YSYEKL.

To note about this clone: At the DNA level, this CDR3 is encoded by other sequences in the same sample as well. The chain is built from TRBV12-5 and TRBJ2-1, with D hard to call. V was clipped by 3 bases and J by 3 bases, with 3 bases between them. Germline CDR1 and CDR2: LGHNT and FRNRAP. The CDR3 length is 12 residues. The CDR3 bases are TGTGCTAGTGGTTTTGGCTACAATGAGCAGTTCTTC. Its translation: CASGFGYNEQFF.

The chain has TRBV10-3 and TRBJ1-1, with D possibly matching TRBD1 (6 bases). The CDR3 loop spans 16 amino acids. Germline CDR1 and CDR2: ENHRY and SYGVKD. V was pared by 2 bases and J by 0 bases, with 13 bases between. The CDR3 spells CAISEPDRTMNTEAFF. The CDR3 DNA reads as TGTGCCATCAGTGAGCCCGACAGGACCATGAACACTGAAGCTTTCTTT.

The rearrangement uses TRBV10-2 and TRBJ2-7; perhaps TRBD1 as D (7 bases). CDR3 length: 16 residues. Trimming removed 4 bases at V and 3 bases at J, with 19 bases between. Per germline, CDR1 WSHSY and CDR2 SAAADI. The CDR3 DNA reads as TGCGCCAGCAGTGGTCGAATCTTCAGGGGGGACTACGAGCAGTACTTC. Its translation: CASSGRIFRGDYEQYF.

The V call is TRBV9, the J call TRBJ1-1, with a possible D match to TRBD1 (5 bases). The CDR3 sequence is 13 residues long. Trimming took 0 bases from V and 3 from J, leaving 6 bases between them. The germline V gene has CDR1 SGDLS and CDR2 YYNGEE. CDR3 sequence: CASSVGGDTEAFF. CDR3 nucleotide sequence: TGTGCCAGCAGCGTAGGGGGCGACACTGAAGCTTTCTTT.

CDR3 bases: TGTGCCAGCAGCTTAGCCCGGACAGGGAGCACTGAAGCTTTCTTT. Residues: CASSLARTGSTEAFF. J is TRBJ1-1 and V is TRBV7-9, with 8 bases that match TRBD1. There are 15 residues in the CDR3. V lost 0 bases and J lost 4; bases outside the gene matches: 4. Germline loops: CDR1 SEHNR, CDR2 FQNEAQ (reference sequence).

V and J are TRBV5-4 and TRBJ1-6; tentative D call: TRBD1 (5 bases). Germline CDR1 is SGHNT and CDR2 is YYREEE (reference sequence). Trimming removed 2 bases from V and 0 bases from J, with 6 bases in between. The length of the CDR3 is 15 residues. CDR3 in DNA: TGTGCCAGCAGCTTTGGGGGCTCCTATAATTCACCCCTCCACTTT. Protein: CASSFGGSYNSPLHF.

The rearrangement uses TRBV15 and TRBJ2-7; 7 bases are shared with TRBD1. The CDR3 runs 12 residues. J gave up 7 bases and V 6 bases, and 6 bases lay outside the gene matches. In germline, CDR1 is LNHNV, CDR2 YYDKDF (reference sequence). In DNA, the CDR3 is TGTGCCACCAGTTGGGACAGAGGGGAGCAGTACTTC. Residues: CATSWDRGEQYF.

The genes are TRBV2 and TRBJ2-7, with TRBD2 identical over 7 bases. Germline CDR1 and CDR2: SNHLY and FYNNEI. J lost 9 bases, V lost 8 bases, and 7 bases had no gene match. The CDR3 spans 11 residues. The DNA of the CDR3 is TGTGCCAGCGTACGGGGGGTCAGGCAGTACTTC. It yields the protein CASVRGVRQYF.

In this sample, this clone turned up once. The V gene is TRBV5-6, the J gene TRBJ2-7; 7 positions match TRBD1. The germline V gene encodes CDR1 SGHDT and CDR2 YYEEEE. V was pared by 3 bases and J by 1 base, with 4 bases of the junction left unmatched. The CDR3 is 14 amino acids. In nucleotides, the CDR3 is TGTGCCAGCAGCTGGGCACAGGGGTCCTACGAGCAGTACTTC. Its protein product is CASSWAQGSYEQYF.

This chain uses TRBV6-5 with TRBJ1-1, with a possible D match to TRBD1 (6 bases). The CDR3 has 13 amino acids. Looked up from germline, CDR1 is MNHEY and CDR2 is SVGAGI. Trimming pared 5 bases from V and 1 base from J, leaving 8 bases between. CDR3 amino acids: CASSEGGNTEAFF. The DNA of the CDR3 is TGTGCCAGCAGTGAAGGGGGGAACACTGAAGCTTTCTTT.

This chain joins TRBV7-9 and TRBJ2-2; TRBD2 matches at 10 bases. Trimming took 5 bases from V and 6 from J; bases not matched to a gene: 12. The CDR3 loop spans 17 amino acids. Per the germline V gene, CDR1 is SEHNR and CDR2 is FQNEAQ (reference sequence). The CDR3 DNA follows: TGTGCCAGCAGCCCACCGGGTAGCGGGAGGTGGGCCGGGGAGCTGTTTTTT. It translates to CASSPPGSGRWAGELFF.

This clone has just a few counts. As DNA, the CDR3 is TGCGCCAGCAGCCAAGATCCTGGAAACACCATATATTTT. Amino acids: CASSQDPGNTIYF. This chain links TRBV4-1 with TRBJ1-3; D is unresolved. The CDR3 is 13 residues long. The germline gives CDR1 MGHRA, CDR2 YSYEKL. V gave up 0 bases and J gave up 2 bases, with 2 bases separating them.

This clone was counted a single time. V gene TRBV5-4 combines with J gene TRBJ1-2; TRBD1 matches 7 bases. This CDR3 has 14 residues. The germline V gene encodes CDR1 SGHNT and CDR2 YYREEE (reference sequence). The V segment lost 4 bases and the J segment 4 bases; nucleotides outside the gene matches: 7. This CDR3 reads CASSAYRGSYGYTF. CDR3 coding DNA: TGTGCCAGCAGCGCCTACAGGGGTAGCTATGGCTACACCTTC. Full variable domain (remainder filled in from reference TRBV5-4 and TRBJ1-2): ETGVTQSPTHLIKTRGQQVTLRCSSQSGHNTVSWYQQALGQGPQFIFQYYREEENGRGNFPPRFSGLQFPNYSSELNVNALELDDSALYLCASSAYRGSYGYTFGSGTRLTVV.

V is TRBV9 and J is TRBJ2-2, with D possibly being TRBD2 (6 bases). This CDR3 has 17 residues. Germline loops: CDR1 SGDLS, CDR2 YYNGEE. The germline V and J ends were trimmed by 4 bases and 0 bases, with 16 bases remaining between them. This CDR3 is CASSPYMVAANTGELFF. The CDR3, as DNA: TGTGCCAGCAGCCCCTACATGGTAGCGGCGAACACCGGGGAGCTGTTTTTT.

This chain connects TRBV7-2 to TRBJ1-5, with D unresolved. The CDR3 contains 14 residues. Germline assignment: CDR1 SGHTA and CDR2 FQGNSA. With 5 bases removed from V and 9 bases from J, the gap between germline ends came to 17 bases. This CDR3 is CASSPGRVRRPQHF. CDR3 DNA: TGTGCCAGCAGCCCCGGTAGGGTCAGGAGGCCCCAGCATTTT.

V gene TRBV6-1 combines with J gene TRBJ2-7; 10 bases match TRBD1. CDR1 is MNHNS, CDR2 SASEGT, per germline. The CDR3 is 14 residues long. After removal of 6 bases from V and 3 bases from J, the junction contained 5 bases not matched to a gene. CDR3 nucleotides: TGTGCCAGCAGCAAGGGACAGGGGATCTACGAGCAGTACTTC. This encodes CASSKGQGIYEQYF.

This clone turned up a few times. This chain connects TRBV30 to TRBJ1-1; D unresolved. V shed 0 bases and J shed 5 bases, with 10 bases lying between them. This CDR3 is 13 amino acids long. Looked up from germline, CDR1 is GTSNPN and CDR2 is SVGIG (reference sequence). The CDR3 region has the DNA TGTGCCTGGAGTGTAAGCAGCCTGACTGAAGCTTTCTTT. Its translation is CAWSVSSLTEAFF.